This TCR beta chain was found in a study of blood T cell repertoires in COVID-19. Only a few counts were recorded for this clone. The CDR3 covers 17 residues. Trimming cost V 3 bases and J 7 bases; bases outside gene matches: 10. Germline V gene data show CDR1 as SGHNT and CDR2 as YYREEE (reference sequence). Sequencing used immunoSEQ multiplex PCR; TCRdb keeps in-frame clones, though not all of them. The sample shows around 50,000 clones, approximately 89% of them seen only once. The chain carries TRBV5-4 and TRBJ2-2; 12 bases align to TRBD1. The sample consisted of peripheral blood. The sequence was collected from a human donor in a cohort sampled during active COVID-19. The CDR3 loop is CASSSPPGQGAVGELFF. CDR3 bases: TGTGCCAGCAGCTCCCCCCCGGGACAGGGGGCCGTCGGGGAGCTGTTTTTT.